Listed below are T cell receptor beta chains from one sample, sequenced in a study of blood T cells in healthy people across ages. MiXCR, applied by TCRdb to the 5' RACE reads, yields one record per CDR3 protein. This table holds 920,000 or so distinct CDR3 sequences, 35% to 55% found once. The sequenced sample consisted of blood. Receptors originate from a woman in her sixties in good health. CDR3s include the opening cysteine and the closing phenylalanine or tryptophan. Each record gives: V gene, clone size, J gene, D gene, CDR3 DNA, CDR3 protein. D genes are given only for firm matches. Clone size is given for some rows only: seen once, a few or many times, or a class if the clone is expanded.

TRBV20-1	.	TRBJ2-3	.	TGCAGTGCCGCGACTGGCACAGATACGCAGTATTTT	CSAATGTDTQYF
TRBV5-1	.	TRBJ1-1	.	TGCGCCAGCAGCGCCTCAGGGTTGGGCACTGAAGCTTTCTTT	CASSASGLGTEAFF
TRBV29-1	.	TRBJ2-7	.	TGCAGCGTCGCCGGTGGTAGGGAGGTTCTGGGATACAATGAGCAGTACTTC	CSVAGGREVLGYNEQYF
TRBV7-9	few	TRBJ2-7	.	TGTGCCAGCAAGGGAGAGAGCTCCTACGAGCAGTACTTC	CASKGESSYEQYF
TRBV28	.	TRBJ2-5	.	TGTGCCAGCAGCCAGGGACGGCTACAAGAGACCCAGTACTTC	CASSQGRLQETQYF
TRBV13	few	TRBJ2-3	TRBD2	TGTGCCAGCAGCTTCCTCCCTAGCGGGGCTAGCACAGATACGCAGTATTTT	CASSFLPSGASTDTQYF
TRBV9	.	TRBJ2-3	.	TGTGCCAGCGCGGGCCACCGCACAGATACGCAGTATTTT	CASAGHRTDTQYF
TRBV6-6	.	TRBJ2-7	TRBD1	TGTGCCAGCGGATCCGGGACAGGGGCCTACGAGCAGTACTTC	CASGSGTGAYEQYF
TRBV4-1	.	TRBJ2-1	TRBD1	TGCGCCAGCAGCCAAGAGGACAGGACAGGGGATGAGCAGTTCTTC	CASSQEDRTGDEQFF
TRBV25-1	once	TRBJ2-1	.	TGTGCCAGCAGCCGGACCGGGACGGGGTTTTTCAATGAGCAGTTCTTC	CASSRTGTGFFNEQFF
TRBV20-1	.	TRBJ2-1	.	TGCAGTGCTAGAGTTTGGTCAAATATCTACAATGAGCAGTTCTTC	CSARVWSNIYNEQFF
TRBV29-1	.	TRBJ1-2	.	TGCAGCGTCCGCGACTATGGCTACACCTTC	CSVRDYGYTF
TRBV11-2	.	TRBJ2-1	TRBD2	TGTGCCAGCAGCTTAGTAGCTGGGACTAGCGGGAGTCGGTACAATGAGCAGTTCTTC	CASSLVAGTSGSRYNEQFF
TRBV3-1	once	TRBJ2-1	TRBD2	TGTGCCAACAGCCAAATGGGGGGGAGTCGCGATGAGCAGTTCTTC	CANSQMGGSRDEQFF
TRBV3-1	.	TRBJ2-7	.	TGTGCCAGCAGCCATGTAGGGGACCCCTACGAGCAGTACTTC	CASSHVGDPYEQYF
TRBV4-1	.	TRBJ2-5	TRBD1	TGCGCCAGCAGCCAAGAGAGACGTATCGGACAGGGAGGTAAAGAGACCCAGTACTTC	CASSQERRIGQGGKETQYF
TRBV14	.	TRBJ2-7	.	TGTGCCAGCAGCCATCCAGGGATAGGGAACAATGAGCAGTACTTC	CASSHPGIGNNEQYF
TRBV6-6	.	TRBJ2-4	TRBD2	TGTGCCAGCGCTGTGGGACTAGCGGAAAACATTCAGTACTTC	CASAVGLAENIQYF
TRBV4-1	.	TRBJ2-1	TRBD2	TGCGCCAGCAGCCAAGCCAGCGGGGCCTACAATGAGCAGTTCTTC	CASSQASGAYNEQFF
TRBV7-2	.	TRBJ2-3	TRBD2	TGTGCCAGCAGCTCCTCTGGGACTAGGGCAGATACGCAGTATTTT	CASSSSGTRADTQYF
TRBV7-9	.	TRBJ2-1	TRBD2	TGTGCCAGCAGCCAGGGACTAGCGAGCGACAATGAGCAGTTCTTC	CASSQGLASDNEQFF
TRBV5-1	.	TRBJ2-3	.	TGCGCCAGCAGTCATCGAGGGACCCTCACAGATACGCAGTATTTT	CASSHRGTLTDTQYF
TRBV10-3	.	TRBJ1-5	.	TGTGCCATCAGTGAGGGCGGGAGTAATCAGCCCCAGCATTTT	CAISEGGSNQPQHF
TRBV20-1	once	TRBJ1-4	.	TGCAGTGCTAGAGATCAGGGTGAAAAACTGTTTTTT	CSARDQGEKLFF
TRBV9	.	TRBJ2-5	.	TGTGCCTGCAGCGTAGTCGGAAAAGAGACCCAGAACTTC	CACSVVGKETQNF
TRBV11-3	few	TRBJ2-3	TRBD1	TGTGCCAGCAGCTTAGATCGGGACAGCTACATCACAGATACGCAGTATTTT	CASSLDRDSYITDTQYF
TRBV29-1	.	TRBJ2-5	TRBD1	TGCAGCGTTGAGTTACCGGGACAGGGTGCGGAGACCCAGTACTTC	CSVELPGQGAETQYF
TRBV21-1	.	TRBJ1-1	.	TGTGCCAGCAGCCGAGGACAGTCATGGTACACTGAAGCTTTCTTT	CASSRGQSWYTEAFF
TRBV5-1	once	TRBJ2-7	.	TGCGCCAGCAGCTCACAGGGAGACAACGAGCAGTACTTC	CASSSQGDNEQYF
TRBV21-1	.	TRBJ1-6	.	TGTGCCAGCAGCAACCCCTCACCCCTCCACTTT	CASSNPSPLHF
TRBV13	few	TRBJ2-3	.	TGTGCCAGCAGCGGGGACCTGGATACGCAGTATTTT	CASSGDLDTQYF
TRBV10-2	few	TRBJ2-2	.	TGCGCCAGCAGTGGGCGCGGAGGGGGAACCGGGGAGCTGTTTTTT	CASSGRGGGTGELFF
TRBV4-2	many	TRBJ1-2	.	TGTGCCAGCAGCCAAGGTCAACAGCCTAACTATGGCTACACCTTC	CASSQGQQPNYGYTF
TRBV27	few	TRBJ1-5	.	TGTGCCAGCAGTTTTAGAGAGGGAAATCAGCCCCAGCATTTT	CASSFREGNQPQHF
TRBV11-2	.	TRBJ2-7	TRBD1	TGTGCCAGCAGCCAAAGACAGGGGCGGGACGAGCAGTACTTC	CASSQRQGRDEQYF
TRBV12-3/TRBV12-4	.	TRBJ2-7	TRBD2	TGTGCCAGCAGTTTGGGGGGGGATTTATACGAGCAGTACTTC	CASSLGGDLYEQYF
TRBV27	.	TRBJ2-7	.	TGTGCCAGCAGTCCCAGCCCTGCGGGTCCCTACGAGCAGTACTTC	CASSPSPAGPYEQYF
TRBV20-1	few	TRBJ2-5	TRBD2	TGCAGTGGTAGCGGGAGCCAAGAGACCCAGTACTTC	CSGSGSQETQYF
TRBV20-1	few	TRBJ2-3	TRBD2	TGCAGTGCTAGGCTAGCGGGAGTAGAAGATACGCAGTATTTT	CSARLAGVEDTQYF
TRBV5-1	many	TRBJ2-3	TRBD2	TGCGCCAGCAGCCCCGGGACTACCGGAACAGATACGCAGTATTTT	CASSPGTTGTDTQYF
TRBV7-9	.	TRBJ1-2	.	TGTGCCAGCAGCATAAACACAGGTTATTATGGCTACACCTTC	CASSINTGYYGYTF
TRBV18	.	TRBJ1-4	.	TGTGCCAGCTCACCACCCCGGGACTCTCTCTGGGGTGAAAAACTGTTTTTT	CASSPPRDSLWGEKLFF
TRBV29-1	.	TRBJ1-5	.	TGCAGCGTTGGTGGGGCGAATTATCAGCCCCAGCATTTT	CSVGGANYQPQHF
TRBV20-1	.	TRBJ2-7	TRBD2	TGCAGTGCTAGGGGTCAGCGGGGGGCCTCTAAGGAGCAGTACTTC	CSARGQRGASKEQYF
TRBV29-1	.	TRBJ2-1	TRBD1	TGCAGCGTTCCCGGGACAGGAGCCCACAATGAGCAGTTCTTC	CSVPGTGAHNEQFF
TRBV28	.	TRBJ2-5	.	TGTGCCAGCAGTTTACCTATCCGGGGGCGCTTCCAAGAGACCCAGTACTTC	CASSLPIRGRFQETQYF
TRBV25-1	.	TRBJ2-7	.	TGTGCCAGCAGTGAATACTTCACAGCGCTGTACTTC	CASSEYFTALYF
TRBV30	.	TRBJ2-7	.	TGTGCCTTTCAAAACGGTCGGGGCGCCTACGAGCAGTACTTC	CAFQNGRGAYEQYF
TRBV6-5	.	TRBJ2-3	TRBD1	TGTGCCAGCAGGTCCACTCAGGGGGCCCTGGTAGATACGCAGTATTTT	CASRSTQGALVDTQYF
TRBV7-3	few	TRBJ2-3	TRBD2	TGTGCCAGCAGCAAGAGCGGGAGGGCCCCCACAGATACGCAGTATTTT	CASSKSGRAPTDTQYF
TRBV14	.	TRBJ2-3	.	TGTGCCAGCAGCCAAACGGGTGGGACCACTCCACCGGATACGCAGTATTTT	CASSQTGGTTPPDTQYF
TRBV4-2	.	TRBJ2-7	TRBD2	TGTGCCAGCAGCCAAGAGGGACTAGCGGGAGTGGGCGAGCAGTACTTC	CASSQEGLAGVGEQYF
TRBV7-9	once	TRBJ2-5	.	TGTGTCAGCAGCTCTGGACAGCCTCCGGAGACCCAGTACTTC	CVSSSGQPPETQYF